Here is one T cell receptor beta chain with its context. This specimen belongs to a study of blood T cell repertoires in COVID-19. Study background: Material from acute and convalescent COVID-19 was sourced from the United States, Italy and Spain. In each case, the material was cDNA or gDNA derived from T cells, B-cell-depleted T cells, or PBMCs.

Original processing methods: Reference gene primer amplification yielded estimated nucleated cell counts. Assay: immunoSEQ multiplex PCR; the TCRdb copy retains only in-frame clones and omits some. The D gene and trimming were derived from the DNA, and the V and J assignments and clone size from that table. The sample records more than 300,000 clones, around 87% being singletons. A Seattle source enrolled patients during active infection and followed them longitudinally. CDR1 is MNHEY and CDR2 is SMNVEV in the germline V gene (reference sequence). V shed 6 bases and J 0 bases; nucleotides not matched to a gene: 6. There are 15 residues in the CDR3.

The sequence came from a woman between 45 and 65 years old with COVID-19, enrolled during active disease. Sequenced sample: peripheral blood. The chain uses TRBV27 and TRBJ2-7, with 9 bases aligning to TRBD2. CDR3 sequence (DNA): TGTGCCAGCAGCTATAGCGGGAGTATCTCCTACGAGCAGTACTTC. This sequence encodes CASSYSGSISYEQYF.